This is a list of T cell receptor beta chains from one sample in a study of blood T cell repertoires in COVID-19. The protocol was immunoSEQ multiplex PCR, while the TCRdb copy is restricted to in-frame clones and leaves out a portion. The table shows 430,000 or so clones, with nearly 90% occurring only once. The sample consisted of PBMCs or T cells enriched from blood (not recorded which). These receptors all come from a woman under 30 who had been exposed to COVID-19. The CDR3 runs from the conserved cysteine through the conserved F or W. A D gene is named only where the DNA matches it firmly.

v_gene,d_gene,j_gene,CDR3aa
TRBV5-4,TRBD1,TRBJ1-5,CASSAYKTGLGQPQHF
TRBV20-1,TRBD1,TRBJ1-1,CSASRRQGALLNTEAFF
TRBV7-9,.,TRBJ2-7,CASTRTTQRDPEQYF
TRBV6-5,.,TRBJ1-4,CASSLWGGEKLFF
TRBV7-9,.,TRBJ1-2,CASSLLSGEVGYTF
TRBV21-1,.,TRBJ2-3,CASSKGQGINTDTQYF
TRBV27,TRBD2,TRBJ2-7,CASSTVGLVGEQYF
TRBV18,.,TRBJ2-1,CASSPDRLQDEQFF
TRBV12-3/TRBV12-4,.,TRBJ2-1,CASSPQREQFF
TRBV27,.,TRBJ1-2,CASSSSHTYYGYTF
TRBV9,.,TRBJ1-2,CASSLGQFYGYTF
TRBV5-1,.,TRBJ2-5,CASSLHEETQYF
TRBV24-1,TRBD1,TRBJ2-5,CATSDTGGLETQYF
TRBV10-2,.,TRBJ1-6,CASRDWDSPLHF
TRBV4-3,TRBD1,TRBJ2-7,CASSPEGTGPYEQYF
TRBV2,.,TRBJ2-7,CASSEGYYEQYF
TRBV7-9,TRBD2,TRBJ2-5,CASRGPLAGETQYF
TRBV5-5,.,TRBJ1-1,CASSFIGATDTEAFF
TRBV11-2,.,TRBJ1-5,CASSLGRDQPQHF
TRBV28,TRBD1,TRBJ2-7,CASSVDRGYEQYF
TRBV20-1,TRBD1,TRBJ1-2,CSAPTGGGYTF
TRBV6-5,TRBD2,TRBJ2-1,CASSYTGTSGSNEQFF
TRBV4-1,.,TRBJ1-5,CASSQQGSDQPQHF
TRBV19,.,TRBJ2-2,CASSIRLPAEAGELFF
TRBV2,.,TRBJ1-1,CASSAGGRTEAFF
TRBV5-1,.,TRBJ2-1,CASSLTGSSYNEQFF
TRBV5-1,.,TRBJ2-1,CASRLSDSTHNEQFF
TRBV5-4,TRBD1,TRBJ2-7,CASSSGQGLEEQYF
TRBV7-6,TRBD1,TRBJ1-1,CASSLGDRVMNTEAFF
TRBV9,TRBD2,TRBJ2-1,CASSPPSGGANEQFF
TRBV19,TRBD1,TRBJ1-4,CASSYGRGSLGEKLFF
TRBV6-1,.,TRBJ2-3,CASLQGLVTDTQYF